The clone carrying this T cell receptor beta chain occurred a few times. The data were taken from a study of T cell changes during pregnancy in multiple sclerosis. Germline-derived CDR1 and CDR2 are MDHEN and SYDVKM. V lost 8 bases to trimming and J lost 3 bases; unmatched junction nucleotides: 4. The CDR3 totals 13 residues. The protocol was immunoSEQ multiplex PCR, while the TCRdb copy is restricted to in-frame clones and leaves out a portion. The top ten hold roughly 0.22% of the sample, which has roughly 72,000 clones, more than 90% seen once. The specimen was CD4+ T cells from peripheral blood mononuclear cells, collected before pregnancy. The sequence was collected from a female donor with multiple sclerosis, enrolled in a pregnancy study. The chain recombines TRBV28 with TRBJ1-2, with 9 bases aligning to TRBD1. The CDR3 loop reads CASGWTGDYGYTF. CDR3 coding DNA: TGTGCCAGCGGGTGGACAGGGGACTATGGCTACACCTTC.